The sequence of this TCR beta chain was determined in a study of T cell clonotyping in hematopoietic cell transplantation (dated by TCRdb to the early 2020s). About the investigation overall: A total of 110 to 150 blood samples were gathered in the study from under 40 consecutive transplant recipients along with their related donors. Recruitment of patients was conducted between late 2015 and January 2017, and follow-up was continued until late 2020 or death.

The CDR3 spans 14 residues, from the cysteine through the phenylalanine. The CDR3 DNA has 42 bases and is translated from base 1. According to the germline V gene, CDR1 reads MGHRA and CDR2 reads YSYEKL. Relative to germline, V is 4 bases shorter and J is 2 bases shorter, with 8 bases between their ends. With respect to this clone: Which antigen it targets is not known. No base qualities exist here, and no much larger clone lies one base off it.

Reading the label with the study, this specimen's time point is: 180 days after allo-HCT. Recipient blood was collected about 28 days before transplant and at days 30, 100 and 180 after transplant. Using Nuclei Lysis Solution, genomic DNA was extracted from unfractionated peripheral blood mononuclear cells that were either fresh or cryopreserved. Study-wide conclusions, independent of this receptor: Inverse Simpson Index values from donors and from recipients before transplant predicted broader TCR repertoire diversity after transplant. The sample size was limited and the cells went unsorted, which meant the CD4 and CD8 repertoire contributions could not be told apart. Only a small fraction of recipient repertoires overlapped donor repertoires, with over 95% appearing de novo at the given depth. After transplant, TCR diversity in recipients dropped, and pathologically expanded clonotypes climbed progressively between day 30 and day 180.

TCR beta CDR3 regions were amplified from genomic DNA with the immunoSEQ assay, a bias-controlled multiplex PCR using V- and J-specific primers. A second PCR step added a proprietary barcode and Illumina adapter sequences to the CDR3 amplicons. An Illumina MiSeq instrument was used to sequence the CDR3 libraries. The source study handled its data this way. Export and quality control were performed with immunoSEQ Analyzer 3.0, and downstream analyses were performed with R Bioconductor and Immunarch. Only productive rearrangements in the normalized downsampled data set went into calculating the repertoire metrics. In the normalized cohort, a clonotype counted as pathologically expanded if the clonotype was larger than 5 templates. The Inverse Simpson Index served as the measure of repertoire diversity. To capture all clonotypes, CMV-specificity analyses were performed on the non-normalized data set. Imported from immuneACCESS, the table was reduced by TCRdb to in-frame sequences with V and J called. These copies leave out some clones; in studies compared against another copy, an unresolved V gene accounts for under half, and the cause of the remainder is not known. Clone size and V and J calls were adopted from that table, with D and trimming inferred from the DNA. Within this sample are around 9,700 clones, with about nine tenths of them counted one time only. Under 50% of the sample is taken by the ten largest.

The chain uses TRBV4-1 and TRBJ2-2; the D gene is tentatively TRBD1 or TRBD2, each matching 5 bases. Sample: PBMCs, taken 180 days after allogeneic stem cell transplant. This TCR was sampled from a male patient between 60 and 69 years old who had an allogeneic stem cell transplant from an unrelated donor, so the T cells may come from the graft donor. Some clones in this sample may be carry-over from other donors' samples. The CDR3 reads as follows: CASSPRDNTGELFF. DNA sequence: TGCGCCAGCAGCCCCCGGGACAACACCGGGGAGCTGTTTTTT.